This T cell receptor beta chain emerged from a study of T cell repertoires in cytomegalovirus infection. Study context: Peptides in the study included HLA-C-restricted and HLA-B-restricted CMV epitopes. Carrying CMV and the relevant HLA type showed in public TCR beta signatures.

Whole-study results and caveats: Based on cumulative public TCR beta family frequency, carriers of CMV plus the relevant HLA were identified. CMV-specific TCR beta clonotypes restricted by HLA-C dominated the ex vivo response.

This clonotype was found once. Its antigen is unidentified. The CDR3 length is 15 residues. Between the trimmed V and J ends, which lost 5 bases and 5 bases, there was a span of 18 bases. Germline V gene sequence: CDR1 SGHTA, CDR2 FQGTGA. From the reads, TCRdb called clonotypes with MiXCR, one entry per CDR3 protein. The sample consists of some 920,000 distinct CDR3 sequences, around 30% of them appearing once. This TCR was recovered from a human donor in good health (CMV status not recorded). Some clones in this sample may be carry-over from other donors' samples. The chain combines TRBV7-3 with TRBJ2-5, with D maybe TRBD2 (7 bases). Sequenced here: cultured CD8+ T cells from PBMCs, sampled from culture after CMV antigen stimulation. The CDR3 sequence: CASSGREGGEETQYF. CDR3 DNA: TGTGCCAGCAGCGGAAGGGAGGGGGGCGAGGAGACCCAGTACTTC.